This T cell receptor beta chain was documented in a study of blood T cell repertoires in COVID-19. Assay: immunoSEQ multiplex PCR; the TCRdb copy retains only in-frame clones and omits some. This sample has 170,000 or so clones, with 80% to 85% found just once. This CDR3 comprises 15 residues. Germline values: CDR1 SGDLS, CDR2 YYNGEE. V gave up 0 bases and J gave up 0 bases, with 9 bases separating them. Material for sequencing was peripheral blood. The chain combines TRBV9 with TRBJ1-1; D may be TRBD1 (6 bases). This clonotype originated in a woman aged 60-70 years with acute or convalescent COVID-19. Here the CDR3 reads CASSVAGHMNTEAFF. CDR3 coding DNA: TGTGCCAGCAGCGTAGCGGGACATATGAACACTGAAGCTTTCTTT. The complete variable domain, with remaining parts taken from reference TRBV9 and TRBJ1-1, reads DSGVTQTPKHLITATGQRVTLRCSPRSGDLSVYWYQQSLDQGLQFLIQYYNGEERAKGNILERFSAQQFPDLHSELNLSSLELGDSALYFCASSVAGHMNTEAFFGQGTRLTVV.